Reported below is one T cell receptor beta chain. This sample is part of a study of T cell changes during pregnancy in multiple sclerosis. Germline loops: CDR1 SEHNR, CDR2 FQNEAQ (reference sequence). Trimming at V came to 5 bases and at J to 7 bases, leaving 16 bases not matched to a gene. This CDR3 is 17 amino acids long. Profiled with immunoSEQ multiplex PCR; TCRdb holds only in-frame clones, not every one. Of around 48,000 clones in the sample, 80% to 95% were seen once. The sample here was CD4+ T cells from peripheral blood mononuclear cells, taken in the second trimester of pregnancy. The chain uses TRBV7-9 and TRBJ2-2; 7 nucleotides match TRBD1. The receptor comes from a female donor in good health, enrolled as a control in a pregnancy study. The CDR3 nucleotides are TGTGCCAGCAGCGATCTTAGCCGGGACAGCCCGCGCGGGGAGCTGTTTTTT. Translation gives CASSDLSRDSPRGELFF.